This TCR beta chain came from a study of control samples from healthy donors and cancer patients. The CDR3 is made up of 13 amino acids. Germline assignment: CDR1 MDHEN and CDR2 SYDVKM. With 6 bases removed from V and 4 bases from J, the gap between germline ends came to 9 bases. Here immunoSEQ multiplex PCR was the method, and the copy in TCRdb shows in-frame clones only, minus some. The sample lists hundreds of thousands of clones, 75% to 95% occurring once. The source of this sequence is a man aged 40-49 years with head and neck cancer. The sample taken for sequencing was PBMCs. This chain links TRBV28 with TRBJ2-2, with D possibly TRBD1 on 6 matching bases. The CDR3, as DNA: TGTGCCAGCAGAGGACAGCGCACCGGGGAGCTGTTTTTT. Protein sequence: CASRGQRTGELFF.